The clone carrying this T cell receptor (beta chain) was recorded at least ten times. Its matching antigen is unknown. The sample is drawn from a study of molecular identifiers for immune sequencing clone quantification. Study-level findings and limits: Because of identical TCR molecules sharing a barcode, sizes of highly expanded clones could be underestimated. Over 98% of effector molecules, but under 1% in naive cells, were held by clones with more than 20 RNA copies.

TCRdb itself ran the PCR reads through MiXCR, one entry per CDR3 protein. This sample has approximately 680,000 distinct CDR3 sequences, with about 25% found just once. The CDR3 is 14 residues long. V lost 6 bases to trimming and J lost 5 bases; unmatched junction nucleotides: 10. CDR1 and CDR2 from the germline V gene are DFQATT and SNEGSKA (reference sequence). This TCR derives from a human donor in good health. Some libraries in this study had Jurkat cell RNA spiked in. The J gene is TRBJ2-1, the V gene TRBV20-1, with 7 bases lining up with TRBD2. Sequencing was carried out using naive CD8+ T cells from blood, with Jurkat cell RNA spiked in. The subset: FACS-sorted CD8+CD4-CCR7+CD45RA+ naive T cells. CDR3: CSADYSSGDNEQFF. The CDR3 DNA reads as TGCAGTGCAGACTACTCTAGCGGTGACAATGAGCAGTTCTTC.